This is a list of T cell receptor beta chains from one sample in a study of T cells in Graves' hyperthyroidism and ophthalmopathy. TCRdb used MiXCR to reprocess the multiplex PCR reads, holding one entry per CDR3 protein. Of more than 550,000 distinct CDR3 sequences listed, around 16% are singletons. Material: blood. These receptors all stem from a man aged 50 to 59 with Graves' hyperthyroidism. CDR3s include the opening cysteine and the closing phenylalanine or tryptophan. A D gene is named only where the DNA matches it firmly. Clone size, where shown, is once, few, many, or a class for clones that have expanded.

CDR3 length	V gene	J gene	clone size	D gene	CDR3 protein	CDR3 DNA
14	TRBV27	TRBJ2-5	NA	NA	CASSLRDHPETQYF	TGTGCCAGCAGTTTACGGGACCACCCGGAGACCCAGTACTTC
16	TRBV29-1	TRBJ2-1	many	NA	CSVDGRDGSSYNEQFF	TGCAGCGTTGATGGCCGGGACGGTAGCTCCTACAATGAGCAGTTCTTC
14	TRBV25-1	TRBJ2-5	few	NA	CASSDRSGQETQYF	TGTGCCAGCAGTGACAGGAGCGGCCAAGAGACCCAGTACTTC
13	TRBV7-9	TRBJ1-1	NA	NA	CASRDPGLHKAFF	TGTGCCAGCAGAGATCCGGGACTACATAAAGCTTTCTTT
14	TRBV11-2	TRBJ1-1	NA	TRBD1	CASSFRGQATEAFF	TGTGCCAGCAGCTTTAGGGGGCAGGCGACTGAAGCTTTCTTT
16	TRBV4-3	TRBJ1-1	few	NA	CASSQDQRQVNTEAFF	TGCGCCAGCAGCCAAGATCAGAGGCAGGTTAACACTGAAGCTTTCTTT
14	TRBV2	TRBJ1-5	many	NA	CASSVYDSNQPQHF	TGTGCCAGCAGTGTTTACGATAGCAATCAGCCCCAGCATTTT
13	TRBV30	TRBJ1-5	NA	NA	CAWSPQSNQPQHF	TGTGCCTGGAGCCCGCAAAGCAATCAGCCCCAGCATTTT
12	TRBV10-3	TRBJ2-7	many	NA	CAISEVRGEQYF	TGTGCCATCAGTGAGGTGAGGGGCGAGCAGTACTTC
16	TRBV3-1	TRBJ2-1	few	NA	CASSQEWASRYGEQFF	TGTGCCAGCAGCCAAGAGTGGGCCTCCCGATACGGTGAGCAGTTCTTC
14	TRBV4-1	TRBJ2-1	few	NA	CASSQDTANNEQFF	TGCGCCAGCAGCCAAGATACAGCAAACAATGAGCAGTTCTTC
14	TRBV20-1	TRBJ1-1	NA	NA	CSALKTAGGTEAFF	TGCAGTGCTCTTAAGACAGCGGGGGGCACTGAAGCTTTCTTT
15	TRBV20-1	TRBJ1-5	few	TRBD1	CSAMTGENSNQPQHF	TGCAGTGCCATGACAGGGGAGAATAGCAATCAGCCCCAGCATTTT
14	TRBV7-8	TRBJ2-5	many	NA	CASSLAPGSETQYF	TGTGCCAGCAGCTTAGCCCCAGGGTCAGAGACCCAGTACTTC
18	TRBV12-3/TRBV12-4	TRBJ2-3	NA	TRBD2	CASSRLAGAKLGADTQYF	TGTGCCAGCAGCCGGCTAGCGGGAGCCAAATTAGGGGCAGATACGCAGTATTTT
16	TRBV7-2	TRBJ1-3	many	NA	CASSFGHRTSGNTIYF	TGTGCCAGCAGCTTCGGGCATAGGACCTCTGGAAACACCATATATTTT
13	TRBV9	TRBJ2-2	many	NA	CASSVGVTGELFF	TGTGCCAGCAGCGTAGGTGTGACCGGGGAGCTGTTTTTT
15	TRBV15	TRBJ1-4	few	NA	CATSRDLGASEKLFF	TGTGCCACCAGCAGAGATCTAGGGGCTAGTGAAAAACTGTTTTTT
13	TRBV5-1	TRBJ2-5	once	TRBD2	CASATSGEETQYF	TGCGCCAGCGCTACTAGCGGAGAAGAGACCCAGTACTTC
17	TRBV14	TRBJ2-7	few	NA	CASSQRLVRFLPHEQYF	TGTGCCAGCAGCCAACGACTAGTCCGCTTCCTCCCCCACGAGCAGTACTTC
17	TRBV7-9	TRBJ2-3	many	TRBD2	CASIILAGESRTDTQYF	TGTGCCAGCATAATTCTAGCGGGAGAGTCTAGGACAGATACGCAGTATTTT
14	TRBV30	TRBJ2-3	NA	TRBD2	CAWSVVAGADTQYF	TGTGCCTGGAGTGTGGTGGCGGGGGCAGATACGCAGTATTTT
12	TRBV30	TRBJ1-2	NA	NA	CAWRGGGRGYTF	TGTGCCTGGAGAGGAGGGGGAAGAGGCTACACCTTC
17	TRBV6-2/TRBV6-3	TRBJ2-5	many	NA	CASSYSAWDPAGETQYF	TGTGCCAGCAGTTACTCGGCTTGGGACCCGGCGGGGGAGACCCAGTACTTC
14	TRBV6-1	TRBJ2-1	NA	TRBD1	CASSLDREAGEQFF	TGTGCCAGCAGCCTGGACAGGGAAGCTGGTGAGCAGTTCTTC